Listed below are T cell receptor beta chains from one sample, sequenced in a study of blood T cell repertoires in COVID-19. Some clones are missing from TCRdb's copy, which holds only in-frame ones; the method was immunoSEQ multiplex PCR. The sample contains approximately 59,000 clones, approximately 78% of which appear only once. Sequenced sample: peripheral blood. The receptors were sampled from a man older than 75 with acute or convalescent COVID-19. Both conserved end residues are trimmed from each CDR3. Size values are once, few and many counts, or a class for expanded clones, and some rows have none.

>TRBV18|once|TRBJ2-2
ASSSGQDTGELF
>TRBV5-4|-|TRBJ2-5
ASSLVAGEETQY
>TRBV12-5|-|TRBJ1-2
ASGSSRQGFYGYT
>TRBV7-8|-|TRBJ1-5
ASSLGAGSEPQH
>TRBV7-8|-|TRBJ2-7
ASSLVAGPSYEQY
>TRBV4-2|-|TRBJ2-6
ASSQAGGDPLSSGANVLT
>TRBV5-5|-|TRBJ2-1
ASSLVGDNEQF
>TRBV15|-|TRBJ1-5
ATSRVSDQPQH
>TRBV13|-|TRBJ2-7
ASSSNPREEQY
>TRBV18|-|TRBJ2-1
ASSPSGGAGNLNEQF
>TRBV5-1|-|TRBJ2-2
ASSLRLAGETGELF
>TRBV18|few|TRBJ2-1
ASSPGTSGSYNEQF
>TRBV6-2/TRBV6-3|-|TRBJ1-5
ASSYFKGAYQPQH
>TRBV10-3|once|TRBJ2-1
AISEKTGLVSNEQF
>TRBV14|-|TRBJ1-2
ASSQGGGLPRGYT
>TRBV4-2|-|TRBJ2-3
ASRDTQKGADTQY
>TRBV7-3|-|TRBJ2-3
ASSLYGSLALPDTQY
>TRBV11-1|-|TRBJ2-5
ASSLRQGGSETQY
>TRBV2|-|TRBJ1-4
ASKADATNEKLF
>TRBV19|-|TRBJ2-5
ASGTSGGGETQY
>TRBV18|-|TRBJ2-3
ASSPNDRGTDTQY
>TRBV6-6|-|TRBJ2-5
ASSPGETQY
>TRBV5-4|few|TRBJ2-3
ASSPSTDTQY
>TRBV4-3|-|TRBJ1-4
ASSQVDIRGRLDEKLF
>TRBV20-1|-|TRBJ2-5
SVLPQETQY
>TRBV6-5|once|TRBJ2-3
ASGTRDTQY
>TRBV5-5|-|TRBJ2-5
ASSLGERFQETQY
>TRBV4-2|few|TRBJ2-1
ASSQDIYLAGILRDEQF
>TRBV3-1/TRBV3-2|-|TRBJ1-3
ASSLRYSGNTIY
>TRBV2|-|TRBJ2-7
ASSFDRDGHEQY
>TRBV2|-|TRBJ1-4
ASSEQGMATNEKLF
>TRBV6-6|-|TRBJ1-1
ASSYSNTVWDTEAF
>TRBV18|-|TRBJ1-6
ASSPRGQGFVENSPLH
>TRBV29-1|-|TRBJ2-2
SVRGGSNTGELF
>TRBV5-1|-|TRBJ2-1
ASSLEASGGYNEQF
>TRBV7-2|few|TRBJ2-2
ASSRTGTSGRQTGELF
>TRBV4-2|-|TRBJ2-1
ASSPRQGGSGEQF
>TRBV12-3/TRBV12-4|-|TRBJ1-5
ASSFFDQPQH
>TRBV6-5|-|TRBJ1-6
ASIDTGNSPLH
>TRBV7-9|-|TRBJ1-4
ASSFAGASPEKLF
>TRBV9|-|TRBJ2-1
ASSVVPSGGIVAEQF